Below, 30 T cell receptor beta chains from the same sample are listed, as sequenced in a study of T cells in Graves' hyperthyroidism and ophthalmopathy (dated by TCRdb to about 2019). The receptor library was made with multiplex PCR. Sequencing instrument: Illumina HiSeq 2000. Amplification of TCR beta CDR3 regions was carried out from RNA transcripts. A first-round RT-PCR of the TCR CDR3 used the HTBI primer set with the Qiagen OneStep RT-PCR kit. In TCRdb, the public reads were trimmed at Q25 with fastp and aligned with MiXCR, with productive beta chains retained. Rows are combined by CDR3 protein, so each entry shows the most common genes and DNA. A total of about 59,000 distinct CDR3 sequences appear in this sample, 53% of them only once. The ten most abundant clones make up approximately 3.4% of the sample. Sequencing was performed on blood. These receptors were taken from a woman aged 55-75 years with Graves' ophthalmopathy.

The rearrangement joins TRBV6-4 to TRBJ1-1, with 7 bases matching TRBD1. The germline gives CDR1 MRHNA, CDR2 SNTAGT. The CDR3 has 15 residues. V lost 7 bases to trimming and J lost 1 base; unmatched junction nucleotides: 9. CDR3 bases: TGTGCCAGCAAACAAGAGACAGGGACGAACACTGAAGCTTTCTTT. This sequence encodes CASKQETGTNTEAFF.

This clonotype was recorded many times. This sequence joins TRBV5-1 and TRBJ2-1, with 14 bases lining up with TRBD2. V dropped 4 bases and J dropped 7; count of bases not matched to a gene: 4. CDR1 and CDR2 from the germline V gene are SGHRS and YFSETQ. The length of the CDR3 is 15 residues. The CDR3 sequence is CASSPGTSGRNEQFF. CDR3 DNA: TGCGCCAGCAGCCCCGGGACTAGCGGGAGAAATGAGCAGTTCTTC.

Ten or more counts support this clonotype. This may be a read error, as it is one base from a much larger clone. The chain employs TRBV12-3 or TRBV12-4 and TRBJ1-1; D remains unclear. V shed 6 bases and J shed 3 bases, with 11 bases lying between them. This CDR3 is 13 amino acids long. CDR3 in DNA: TGTGCCAGCAGCCTCACTGAGGACACTGAAGCTTTCTTT. It translates to CASSLTEDTEAFF.

The chain recombines TRBV4-3 with TRBJ2-2; D gene ambiguous. Germline CDR1 is LGHNA and CDR2 is YSLEER. CDR3 length: 16 residues. V was cut by 2 bases and J by 6 bases, with 16 bases left in between. The CDR3 protein is CASSQSMHRVAGELFF. CDR3 bases: TGCGCCAGCAGCCAATCTATGCACAGAGTCGCCGGGGAGCTGTTTTTT.

The rearrangement links TRBV20-1 to TRBJ1-6, with 7 bases fitting TRBD1. Germline CDR1 and CDR2: DFQATT and SNEGSKA (reference sequence). V dropped 3 bases and J dropped 7; count of bases not matched to a gene: 3. The length of the CDR3 is 13 residues. The CDR3 nucleotides are TGCAGTGCTAGGGGGACAGAGAATTCACCCCTCCACTTT. Amino acids: CSARGTENSPLHF.

The genes are TRBV7-9 and TRBJ1-2; 8 positions match TRBD1. This CDR3 contains 14 residues. Losses at the gene ends were 5 bases for V and 7 bases for J; bases not matched to a gene: 9. Looked up from germline, CDR1 is SEHNR and CDR2 is FQNEAQ (reference sequence). The CDR3 nucleotides are TGTGCCAGCAGCCAGGGGACAGGTGGGAGTGGCTACACCTTC. It specifies CASSQGTGGSGYTF.

This clonotype has a count of ten or more. The chain is built from TRBV3-1 and TRBJ2-7; D is uncertain. The length of the CDR3 is 12 residues. V lost 1 base and J lost 3, with 4 bases in between. Germline V lookup: CDR1 LGHDT, CDR2 YNNKEL (reference sequence). CDR3 nucleotide sequence: TGTGCCAGCAGCCAAGGGATCTACGAGCAGTACTTC. It translates to CASSQGIYEQYF.

The chain combines TRBV7-3 with TRBJ2-7, with 9 bases identical to TRBD2. The V gene end was trimmed by 5 bases and the J gene end by 1 base; junction bases not matched to a gene: 6. CDR1 and CDR2 (germline): SGHTA, FQGTGA. CDR3 length: 15 amino acids. The CDR3 DNA is TGTGCCAGCAGCGTAGCTAGCGGGACTTCCTACGAGCAGTACTTC. It translates to CASSVASGTSYEQYF.

The chain employs TRBV20-1 and TRBJ2-5, with D hard to call. This CDR3 comprises 13 residues. The germline V gene has CDR1 DFQATT and CDR2 SNEGSKA (reference sequence). Trimming cost V 1 base and J 9 bases, with 15 bases left between them. DNA of the CDR3: TGCAGTGCTAGAGCTCAGTTCAATCAGCCCCAGTACTTC. Protein: CSARAQFNQPQYF.

This chain connects TRBV25-1 to TRBJ1-3; perhaps TRBD1 as D (6 bases). The CDR3 length is 15 residues. Germline V gene data show CDR1 as MGHDK and CDR2 as SYGVNS. V lost 5 bases and J 1 base, leaving 12 bases between the germline ends. CDR3 DNA: TGTGCCAGCAGTAACAGGGCTGGGTCTGGAAACACCATATATTTT. Its translation: CASSNRAGSGNTIYF.

The genes are TRBV6-1 and TRBJ1-1, with D unresolved. Germline CDR1 MNHNS, CDR2 SASEGT. The CDR3 contains 15 residues. The V gene lost 6 bases and the J gene lost 3 bases, with 17 bases spanning the gap. CDR3 region: CASRYTGRLDTEAFF. The CDR3 DNA follows: TGTGCCAGCAGATATACCGGGAGATTGGACACTGAAGCTTTCTTT.

This chain links TRBV12-3 or TRBV12-4 with TRBJ1-1; D is undetermined. The CDR3 length is 13 residues. The V gene lost 3 bases and the J gene lost 5 bases, with 10 bases spanning the gap. The CDR3, as DNA: TGTGCCAGCAGTTTTAAAAGGGCGACTGAAGCTTTCTTT. Translation gives CASSFKRATEAFF.

This clonotype was recorded at least ten times. In DNA form, the CDR3 reads TGTGCCAGCGGGCCACGCACCTACGAGCAGTACTTC. Translation gives CASGPRTYEQYF. This chain uses TRBV6-6 with TRBJ2-7; D is undetermined. CDR3 size: 12 residues. The V gene's germline CDR1 is MNHNY and CDR2 SVGAGI (reference sequence). Trimming took 8 bases from V and 2 from J, leaving 10 bases between them.

This clonotype occurred many times. V usage is TRBV28 and J usage is TRBJ2-7; tentatively, D is TRBD2 (5 bases). The CDR3 is 11 amino acids. CDR1 MDHEN and CDR2 SYDVKM come from the germline V gene. Trimming stripped 4 bases from V and 9 bases from J, with 10 bases between. The DNA of the CDR3 is TGTGCCAGCAGTTACCGGGGTCGGCAGTACTTC. This translates into CASSYRGRQYF.

Ten or more counts support this clonotype. This chain connects TRBV19 to TRBJ2-3; a weak D match, TRBD1 (6 bases). The V gene's germline CDR1 is LNHDA and CDR2 SQIVND (reference sequence). Trimming left V 4 bases short and J 1 base short, with 12 bases between. The CDR3 runs 15 residues. CDR3 DNA: TGTGCCAGTAGTAAGCTAGCAGGGGGCACAGATACGCAGTATTTT. This translates into CASSKLAGGTDTQYF. The complete variable domain, with remaining parts taken from reference TRBV19 and TRBJ2-3, reads DGGITQSPKYLFRKEGQNVTLSCEQNLNHDAMYWYRQDPGQGLRLIYYSQIVNDFQKGDIAEGYSVSREKKESFPLTVTSAQKNPTAFYLCASSKLAGGTDTQYFGPGTRLTVL.

The CDR3 loop reads CASSQSGTTSTDTQYF. The DNA of the CDR3 is TGTGCCAGCAGCCAAAGCGGGACCACGTCCACAGATACGCAGTATTTT. The chain combines TRBV7-2 with TRBJ2-3; 7 nucleotides match TRBD2. V shed 5 bases, J shed 2 bases, and the junction held 10 bases outside the gene matches. CDR3 length equals 16 residues. Germline CDR1 is SGHTA and CDR2 is FQGNSA.

The chain joins TRBV29-1 to TRBJ2-7; D remains ambiguous. The J call may be in error: the DNA end matches TRBJ2-1 better. Germline CDR1 reads SQVTM; CDR2 reads ANQGSEA. This CDR3 comprises 12 residues. CDR3 in DNA: TGCAGCGTTGAGTCGTCTCCTTACGAGCAGTTCTTC. This sequence encodes CSVESSPYEQFF.

V and J are TRBV5-4 and TRBJ1-2, with D unclear. Germline V gene sequence: CDR1 SGHNT, CDR2 YYREEE (reference sequence). Trimming stripped 0 bases from V and 3 bases from J, with 12 bases between. CDR3 size: 15 residues. As DNA, the CDR3 is TGTGCCAGCAGCTTGGCTGGGAACTGGGACTATGGCTACACCTTC. This sequence encodes CASSLAGNWDYGYTF.

The genes are TRBV6-4 and TRBJ2-5, with 10 bases lining up with TRBD1. The CDR3 is 12 amino acids. CDR1 is MRHNA and CDR2 is SNTAGT in the germline V gene. The trim removed 8 bases at V and 5 bases at J, leaving 2 bases unmatched. In DNA, the CDR3 is TGTGCCAGCCAGGGACAGGGGGAGACCCAGTACTTC. It codes for CASQGQGETQYF.

The table lists this clonotype with a few counts. The rearrangement links TRBV7-8 to TRBJ2-5; 9 bases match TRBD2. Trimming took 2 bases from V and 7 from J; bases not matched to a gene: 14. The CDR3 extends over 17 amino acids. Germline V gene lookup returns CDR1 SGHVS and CDR2 FQNEAQ. In nucleotides, the CDR3 is TGTGCCAGCAGCTTATCCGTGGGGCTAGCGGGATATGGGACCCAGTACTTC. This translates into CASSLSVGLAGYGTQYF.

This clonotype is categorized as medium-sized (0.01 to 0.1%). This rearrangement joins TRBV24-1 to TRBJ2-5, with 9 bases that match TRBD1. V shed 3 bases, J shed 2 bases, and the junction held 3 bases outside the gene matches. Germline loops: CDR1 KGHDR, CDR2 SFDVKD. CDR3 length equals 15 residues. The CDR3, as DNA: TGTGCCACCAGTGATGTGGGACAGGGACAAGAGACCCAGTACTTC. Protein product: CATSDVGQGQETQYF.

In its sample, this clonotype was seen a few times. The chain has TRBV7-9 and TRBJ2-7; 7 bases match TRBD2. Losses at the gene ends were 5 bases for V and 5 bases for J; bases not matched to a gene: 9. This CDR3 spans 14 amino acids. In germline, CDR1 is SEHNR, CDR2 FQNEAQ (reference sequence). Here the CDR3 DNA reads TGTGCCAGCAGCCCCTCCGCGGGAGCAAACGAGCAGTACTTC. This translates into CASSPSAGANEQYF.

This clonotype has only a few counts. The gene calls are TRBV7-6 and TRBJ2-7; D tentatively fits TRBD1 or TRBD2 (5 bases each). V lost 8 bases and J 0 bases, leaving 17 bases between the germline ends. CDR1 SGHVS and CDR2 FNYEAQ come from the germline V gene. This CDR3 is 15 amino acids long. CDR3 protein: CASGNKGTSSYEQYF. The CDR3 DNA follows: TGTGCCAGCGGCAATAAGGGGACGAGCTCCTACGAGCAGTACTTC.

By proportion, this clonotype is medium-sized. This chain uses TRBV10-2 with TRBJ1-5; tentatively, D is TRBD1 (5 bases). V lost 0 bases to trimming and J lost 7 bases, with 13 bases between them. Germline loops: CDR1 WSHSY, CDR2 SAAADI. This CDR3 has 15 amino acids. Written as DNA, the CDR3 is TGCGCCAGCAGTGAGTCGGGAGGGGAGGGGCAGCCCCAGCATTTT. Translated: CASSESGGEGQPQHF.

This sequence joins TRBV7-6 and TRBJ2-7; maybe TRBD2 (8 bases). Per the germline V gene, CDR1 is SGHVS and CDR2 is FNYEAQ. V shed 5 bases and J shed 3 bases, with 17 bases lying between them. CDR3 length equals 15 residues. CDR3 region: CASSQGDGGVYEQYF. The CDR3 DNA follows: TGTGCCAGCAGCCAGGGGGACGGGGGGGTCTACGAGCAGTACTTC.

This clonotype was observed at least ten times. The chain recombines TRBV5-6 with TRBJ1-2, with D perhaps matching TRBD1 (5 bases). Germline CDR1 is SGHDT and CDR2 is YYEEEE. This CDR3 has 18 residues. Between the trimmed V and J ends, which lost 1 base and 4 bases, there was a span of 23 bases. The CDR3 DNA reads TGTGCCAGCAGCTTGTGGCCACCATGGTCCGGGACGGTCTATGGCTACACCTTC. This gives the protein CASSLWPPWSGTVYGYTF.

This clonotype was detected many times. The V call is TRBV4-1, the J call TRBJ1-1; the D gene is possibly TRBD1 (5 bases). In germline, CDR1 is MGHRA, CDR2 YSYEKL. This CDR3 is 16 amino acids long. Trimming took 2 bases from V and 4 from J, leaving 17 bases between them. CDR3 nucleotide sequence: TGCGCCAGCAGCCAAAGGGGCGGACACCCAACCACTGAAGCTTTCTTT. Amino acid sequence: CASSQRGGHPTTEAFF.

The rearrangement uses TRBV7-6 and TRBJ2-3; TRBD1 aligns across 11 bases. The trim removed 5 bases at V and 5 bases at J, leaving 9 bases unmatched. CDR3 length: 16 amino acids. The germline V gene has CDR1 SGHVS and CDR2 FNYEAQ. CDR3 in DNA: TGTGCCAGCAGCCGGGGGACAGGGGGGGCCCAAGATACGCAGTATTTT. It translates to CASSRGTGGAQDTQYF.

J is TRBJ1-5 and V is TRBV10-2; possible D gene TRBD1, 5 bases. CDR1 is WSHSY and CDR2 is SAAADI in the germline V gene. The length of the CDR3 is 18 residues. The V end lost 7 bases, the J end lost 9 bases, and 31 bases lay between the germline ends. CDR3 coding DNA: TGCGCCAGCAACGCGGGGCAGAACACTGAAGCTTTCTGGCGGCCCCAGCATTTT. It is translated as CASNAGQNTEAFWRPQHF.

This clonotype has at least ten counts. The V and J genes are TRBV5-1 and TRBJ2-1; TRBD2 matches at 10 bases. Germline CDR1 and CDR2: SGHRS and YFSETQ. V lost 1 base and J lost 1; bases outside the gene matches: 5. The CDR3 covers 17 residues. CDR3 in DNA: TGCGCCAGCAGCTTGCAACCGACTAGCGGGTCCTACAATGAGCAGTTCTTC. Its translation is CASSLQPTSGSYNEQFF. Combining the CDR3 with reference TRBV5-1 and TRBJ2-1 gives the whole variable domain KAGVTQTPRYLIKTRGQQVTLSCSPISGHRSVSWYQQTPGQGLQFLFEYFSETQRNKGNFPGRFSGRQFSNSRSEMNVSTLELGDSALYLCASSLQPTSGSYNEQFFGPGTRLTVL.